Here is one TCR beta chain with its context. This sample is drawn from a study of blood T cell repertoires in COVID-19. CDR1 MNHEY and CDR2 SVGEGT come from the germline V gene. The CDR3 length is 16 residues. J was trimmed by 0 bases and V by 0 bases; bases with no gene match: 2. Methods used by the authors: Estimated nucleated cell counts came from reference gene primer amplification. Clones were sequenced by immunoSEQ multiplex PCR, and TCRdb holds only the in-frame ones, with some missing. V and J calls and clone size are copied from that table; D and trimming were computed from the DNA. The sample lists hundreds of thousands of clones; 88% were seen once. Adults between about 18 and 95 years of age took part from about 24 US areas.

The V call is TRBV6-2 or TRBV6-3, the J call TRBJ2-1, with TRBD2 identical over 7 bases. The sequence was collected from a woman aged 50 to 60 who had recovered from COVID-19. The sequenced sample consisted of PBMCs or T cells enriched from blood (not recorded which). The CDR3 DNA follows: TGTGCCAGCAGTTACTCTCTAGCGGTCTCCTACAATGAGCAGTTCTTC. Amino acid sequence: CASSYSLAVSYNEQFF.